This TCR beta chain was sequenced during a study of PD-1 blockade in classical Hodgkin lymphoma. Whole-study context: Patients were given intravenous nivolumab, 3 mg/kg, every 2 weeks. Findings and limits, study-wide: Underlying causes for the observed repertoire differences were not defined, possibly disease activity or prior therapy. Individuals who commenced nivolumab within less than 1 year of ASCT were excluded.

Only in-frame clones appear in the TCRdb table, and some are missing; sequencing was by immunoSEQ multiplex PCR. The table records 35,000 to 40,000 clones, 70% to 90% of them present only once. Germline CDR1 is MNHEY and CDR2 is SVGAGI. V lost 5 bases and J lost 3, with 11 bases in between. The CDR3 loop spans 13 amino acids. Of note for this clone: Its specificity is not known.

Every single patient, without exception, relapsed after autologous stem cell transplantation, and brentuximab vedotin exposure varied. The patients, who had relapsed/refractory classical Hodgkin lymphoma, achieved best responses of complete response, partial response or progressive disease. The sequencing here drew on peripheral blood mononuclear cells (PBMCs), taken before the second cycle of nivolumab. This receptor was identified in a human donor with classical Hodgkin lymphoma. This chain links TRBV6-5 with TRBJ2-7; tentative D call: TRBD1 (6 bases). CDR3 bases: TGTGCCAGCAGTCGGGGACAAGGCTACGAGCAGTACTTC. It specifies CASSRGQGYEQYF.